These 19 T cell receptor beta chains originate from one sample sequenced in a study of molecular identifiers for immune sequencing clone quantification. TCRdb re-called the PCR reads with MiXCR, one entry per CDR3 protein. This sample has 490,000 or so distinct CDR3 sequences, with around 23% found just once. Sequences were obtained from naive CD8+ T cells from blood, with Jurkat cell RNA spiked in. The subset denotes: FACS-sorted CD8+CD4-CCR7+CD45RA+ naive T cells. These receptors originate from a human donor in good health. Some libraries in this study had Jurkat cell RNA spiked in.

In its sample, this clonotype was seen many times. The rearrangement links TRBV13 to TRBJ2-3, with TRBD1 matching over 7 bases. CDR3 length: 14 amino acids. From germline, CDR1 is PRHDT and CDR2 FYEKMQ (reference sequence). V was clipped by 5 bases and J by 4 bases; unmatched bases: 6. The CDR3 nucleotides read TGTGCCAGCAGCCCTCGACAGGGACCAGATACGCAGTATTTT. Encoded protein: CASSPRQGPDTQYF.

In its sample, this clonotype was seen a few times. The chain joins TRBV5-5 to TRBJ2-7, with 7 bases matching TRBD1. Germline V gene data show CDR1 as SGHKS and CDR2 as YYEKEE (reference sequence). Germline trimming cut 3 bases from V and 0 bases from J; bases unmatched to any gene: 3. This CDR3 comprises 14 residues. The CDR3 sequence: CASSWGTDSYEQYF. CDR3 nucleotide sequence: TGTGCCAGCAGCTGGGGGACAGACTCCTACGAGCAGTACTTC. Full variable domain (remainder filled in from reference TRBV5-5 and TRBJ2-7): DAGVTQSPTHLIKTRGQQVTLRCSPISGHKSVSWYQQVLGQGPQFIFQYYEKEERGRGNFPDRFSARQFPNYSSELNVNALLLGDSALYLCASSWGTDSYEQYFGPGTRLTVT.

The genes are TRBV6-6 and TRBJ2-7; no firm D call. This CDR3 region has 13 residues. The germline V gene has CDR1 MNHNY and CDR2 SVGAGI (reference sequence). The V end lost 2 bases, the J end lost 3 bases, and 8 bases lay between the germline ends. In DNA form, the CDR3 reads TGTGCCAGCAGTTACGGGGAACTCTACGAGCAGTACTTC. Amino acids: CASSYGELYEQYF.

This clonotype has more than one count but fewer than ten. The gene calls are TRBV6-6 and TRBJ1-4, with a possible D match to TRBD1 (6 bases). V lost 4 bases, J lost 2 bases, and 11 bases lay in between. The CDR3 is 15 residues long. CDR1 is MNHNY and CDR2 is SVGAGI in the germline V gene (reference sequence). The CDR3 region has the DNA TGTGCCAGCAGTTCCACAGGGAGGACTAATGAAAAACTGTTTTTT. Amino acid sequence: CASSSTGRTNEKLFF.

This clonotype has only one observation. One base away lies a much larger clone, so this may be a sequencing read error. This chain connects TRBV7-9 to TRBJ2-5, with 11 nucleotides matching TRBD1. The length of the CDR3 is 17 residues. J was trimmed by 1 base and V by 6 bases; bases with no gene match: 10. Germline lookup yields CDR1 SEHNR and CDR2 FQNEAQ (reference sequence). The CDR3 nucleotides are TGTGCCAGCAGGTTTGAAGGACAGGGGGCTCTCCAAGAGACCCAGTACTTC. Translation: CASRFEGQGALQETQYF.

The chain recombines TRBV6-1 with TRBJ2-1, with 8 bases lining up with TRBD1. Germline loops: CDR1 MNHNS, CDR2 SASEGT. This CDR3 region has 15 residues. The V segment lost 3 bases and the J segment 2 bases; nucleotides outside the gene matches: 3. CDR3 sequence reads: CASSDRTGPYNEQFF. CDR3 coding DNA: TGTGCCAGCAGTGATCGGACAGGGCCCTACAATGAGCAGTTCTTC.

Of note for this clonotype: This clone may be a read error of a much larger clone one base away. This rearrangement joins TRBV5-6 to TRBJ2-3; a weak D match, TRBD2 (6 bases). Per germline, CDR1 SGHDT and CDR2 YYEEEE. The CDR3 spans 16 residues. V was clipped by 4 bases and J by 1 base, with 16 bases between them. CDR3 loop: CASSLERRGGTDTQYF. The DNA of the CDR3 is TGTGCCAGCAGCCTAGAGCGGAGGGGAGGCACAGATACGCAGTATTTT.

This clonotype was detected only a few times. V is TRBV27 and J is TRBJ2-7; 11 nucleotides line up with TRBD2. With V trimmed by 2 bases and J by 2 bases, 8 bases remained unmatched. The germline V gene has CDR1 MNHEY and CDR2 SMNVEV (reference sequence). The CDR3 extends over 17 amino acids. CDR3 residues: CASSLSLELAGAYEQYF. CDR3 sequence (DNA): TGTGCCAGCAGTTTAAGTTTAGAACTAGCGGGAGCCTACGAGCAGTACTTC.

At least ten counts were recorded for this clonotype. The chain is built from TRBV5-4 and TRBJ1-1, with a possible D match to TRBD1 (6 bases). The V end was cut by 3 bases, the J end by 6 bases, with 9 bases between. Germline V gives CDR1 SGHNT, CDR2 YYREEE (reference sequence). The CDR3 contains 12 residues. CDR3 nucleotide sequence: TGTGCCAGCAGCTGGGGACAATCTGAAGCTTTCTTT. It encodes CASSWGQSEAFF.

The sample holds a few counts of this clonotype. The CDR3 protein is CSARSRDTNEKLFF. Here the CDR3 DNA reads TGCAGTGCTAGAAGCAGGGATACTAATGAAAAACTGTTTTTT. The chain carries TRBV20-1 and TRBJ1-4; D possibly corresponds to TRBD1 (5 bases). The germline V gene has CDR1 DFQATT and CDR2 SNEGSKA (reference sequence). This CDR3 comprises 14 residues. The germline V and J ends were trimmed by 2 bases and 2 bases, with 9 bases remaining between them.

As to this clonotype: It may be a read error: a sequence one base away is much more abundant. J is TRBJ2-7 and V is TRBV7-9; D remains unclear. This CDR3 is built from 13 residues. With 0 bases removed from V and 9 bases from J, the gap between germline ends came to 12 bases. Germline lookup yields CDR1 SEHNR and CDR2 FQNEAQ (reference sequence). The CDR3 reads CASSLASEEWQYF. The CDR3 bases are TGTGCCAGCAGCTTAGCCTCAGAGGAATGGCAGTACTTC. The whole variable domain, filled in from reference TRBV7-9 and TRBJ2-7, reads DTGVSQNPRHKITKRGQNVTFRCDPISEHNRLYWYRQTLGQGPEFLTYFQNEAQLEKSRLLSDRFSAERPKGSFSTLEIQRTEQGDSAMYLCASSLASEEWQYFGPGTRLTVT.

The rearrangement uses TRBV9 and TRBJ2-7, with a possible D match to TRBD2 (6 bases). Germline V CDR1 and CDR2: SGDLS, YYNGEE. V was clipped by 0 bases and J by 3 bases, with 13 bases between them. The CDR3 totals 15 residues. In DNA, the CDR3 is TGTGCCAGCAGCGTAGATAGCGGAGCAAACTACGAGCAGTACTTC. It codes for CASSVDSGANYEQYF. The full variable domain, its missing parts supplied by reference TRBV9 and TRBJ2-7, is DSGVTQTPKHLITATGQRVTLRCSPRSGDLSVYWYQQSLDQGLQFLIQYYNGEERAKGNILERFSAQQFPDLHSELNLSSLELGDSALYFCASSVDSGANYEQYFGPGTRLTVT.

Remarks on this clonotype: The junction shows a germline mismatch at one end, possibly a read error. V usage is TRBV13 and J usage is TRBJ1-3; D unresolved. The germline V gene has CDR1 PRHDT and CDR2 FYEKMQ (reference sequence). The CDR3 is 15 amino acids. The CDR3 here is CASSLSPFSGNTTYF. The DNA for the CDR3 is TGTGCCAGCAGCTTATCCCCCTTCTCTGGAAACACCACATATTTT.

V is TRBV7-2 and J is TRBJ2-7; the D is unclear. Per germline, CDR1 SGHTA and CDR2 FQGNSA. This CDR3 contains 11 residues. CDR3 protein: CAVDRFYEQYF. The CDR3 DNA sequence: TGTGCGGTCGACCGTTTCTACGAGCAGTACTTC.

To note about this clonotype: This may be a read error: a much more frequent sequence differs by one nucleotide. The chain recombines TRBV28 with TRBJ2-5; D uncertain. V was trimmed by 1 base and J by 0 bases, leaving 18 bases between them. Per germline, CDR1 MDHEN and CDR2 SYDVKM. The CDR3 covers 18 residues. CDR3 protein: CASSLSLRQVQYQETQYF. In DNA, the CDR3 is TGTGCCAGCAGTTTATCACTCCGGCAGGTCCAGTACCAAGAGACCCAGTACTTC.

CDR3 coding DNA: TGTGCCAGCAGCGAACCGACAGGGGGCTTGGAGCAGTTCTTC. This translates into CASSEPTGGLEQFF. The V gene is TRBV9, the J gene TRBJ2-1, with 10 bases lining up with TRBD1. CDR3 length: 14 residues. The germline gives CDR1 SGDLS, CDR2 YYNGEE. Losses at the gene ends were 3 bases for V and 10 bases for J; bases not matched to a gene: 7.

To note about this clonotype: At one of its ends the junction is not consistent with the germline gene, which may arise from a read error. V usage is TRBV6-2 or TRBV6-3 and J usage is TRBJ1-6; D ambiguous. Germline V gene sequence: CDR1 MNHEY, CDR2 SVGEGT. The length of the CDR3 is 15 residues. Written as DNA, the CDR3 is TGTGCCAGCAGCCCCGCCGGTCCCAGTTATTCAACCCTCCACTTT. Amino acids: CASSPAGPSYSTLHF.

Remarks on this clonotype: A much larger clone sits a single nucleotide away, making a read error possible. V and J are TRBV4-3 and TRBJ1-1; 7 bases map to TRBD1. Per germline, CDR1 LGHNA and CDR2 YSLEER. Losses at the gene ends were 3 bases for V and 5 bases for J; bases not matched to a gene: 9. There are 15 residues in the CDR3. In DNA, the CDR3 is TGCGCCAGCAGCCATTACGGACAGGACGGGACTGAAGCTTTCTTT. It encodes CASSHYGQDGTEAFF.

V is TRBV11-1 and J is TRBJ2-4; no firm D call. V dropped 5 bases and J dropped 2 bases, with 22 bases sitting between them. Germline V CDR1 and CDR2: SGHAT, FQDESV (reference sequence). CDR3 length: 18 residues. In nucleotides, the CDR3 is TGTGCCAGCAGCACTCCTTTTCTAGACGGAAAATCCAAAAACATTCAGTACTTC. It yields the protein CASSTPFLDGKSKNIQYF.